The clone carrying this TCR beta chain has just a few counts. The CDR3 totals 12 residues. Trimming cost V 6 bases and J 0 bases, with 5 bases left between them. CDR1 and CDR2 (germline): SGHTA, FQGTGA. This sample was included in a study of early T cells in non-severe SARS-CoV-2 infection. Study information: Sequenced material consisted of bulk RNA (from unsorted whole blood), and chains were unpaired.

In the library, individual cDNA molecules carried attached unique molecular identifiers. Via MiXCR, TCRdb re-called the 5' RACE reads, giving one row per CDR3 protein. Here the sample spans more than 65,000 distinct CDR3 sequences, around 13% being singletons. This sequence originates from an adult who was a healthcare worker with PCR-confirmed SARS-CoV-2 infection or an uninfected control (not recorded which). The rearrangement links TRBV7-3 to TRBJ1-2; D call uncertain. Source: whole blood, taken at baseline. CDR3 sequence: CASRKANYGYTF. CDR3 DNA sequence: TGTGCCAGCAGGAAGGCTAACTATGGCTACACCTTC.